The clone carrying this T cell receptor (beta chain) showed up just once. Authors' data handling: The authors estimated nucleated cell counts from reference gene primer amplification. Clones were sequenced by immunoSEQ multiplex PCR, and TCRdb holds only the in-frame ones, with some missing. The V and J calls and clone size are taken from that table; D and trimming were inferred from the DNA. Here the sample spans 120,000 to 150,000 clones, about 86% being singletons. The sample originates from a study of blood T cell repertoires in COVID-19. In germline, CDR1 is SGHDT, CDR2 YYEEEE. The CDR3 is 12 amino acids. V lost 5 bases, J lost 5 bases, and 10 bases lay in between.

The material sequenced was peripheral blood. The receptor's source is an older woman with acute or convalescent COVID-19. V is TRBV5-6 and J is TRBJ1-2; D ambiguous. CDR3 sequence reads: CASSEGGYGYTF. CDR3 bases: TGTGCCAGCAGTGAGGGAGGATATGGCTACACCTTC.